This T cell receptor (beta chain) was sequenced for a study of glioma-infiltrating T cells. Amplification of TCR alpha and beta CDR3 regions from RNA used iRepertoire nested multiplex PCR. Tissue mRNA or PBMC total RNA, 100-400 ng, went into one-step reverse transcription and amplification. TCRdb itself ran the multiplex PCR reads through MiXCR, one entry per CDR3 protein. The sample lists about 110,000 distinct CDR3 sequences, 25% seen once, with roughly 37% in the top ten. For this clonotype: Its target is not known.

Broader study findings: Tissue and blood shared very few CDR3 sequences. Above-expected tissue-blood divergence occurred in all gliomas, most in low-grade ones.

V was trimmed by 3 bases and J by 4 bases, leaving 17 bases between them. This CDR3 spans 16 amino acids. V is TRBV12-3 or TRBV12-4 and J is TRBJ2-3; either TRBD1 or TRBD2 may supply D (5 bases each). The sequencing sample was made of glioma tissue, nonneoplastic brain tissue, or PBMCs (not recorded which). The TCR sequence derives from a human donor with low-grade glioma or glioblastoma, undergoing nonglioma brain surgery, or in good health (not recorded which). The CDR3 DNA follows: TGTGCCAGCAGTTTCGGGACCTTTAGGGGTGCAGATACGCAGTATTTT. This encodes CASSFGTFRGADTQYF.